The next 25 T cell receptor beta chains were all read from a single sample in a study of shared clonotypes between healthy human individuals. Profiling relied on immunoSEQ multiplex PCR, and the TCRdb table lists in-frame clones only, not all of them. This table holds about 2.2 million clones, about 93% found once. CD45RO-negative CD8 cells positively selected for CCR7 made up the naive population, which excluded terminally differentiated effector memory CD45RA+ cells. Source material: naive CD8+ T cells from PBMCs. Every receptor here comes from a man younger than 35 in good health. Some clones in this sample may be carry-over from other donors' samples.

The rearrangement uses TRBV28 and TRBJ2-7; 10 nucleotides match TRBD2. The germline V gene encodes CDR1 MDHEN and CDR2 SYDVKM. V gave up 4 bases and J gave up 3 bases; unmatched junction bases: 6. The CDR3 has 15 residues. The CDR3 reads CASSWPGTSDYEQYF. For the CDR3, the DNA is TGTGCCAGCAGTTGGCCAGGGACTAGCGACTACGAGCAGTACTTC.

The genes are TRBV27 and TRBJ2-3, with a weak D call TRBD2 (6 bases). There are 16 residues in the CDR3. The V gene's germline CDR1 is MNHEY and CDR2 SMNVEV (reference sequence). V lost 6 bases, J lost 2 bases, and 18 bases lay in between. The DNA for the CDR3 is TGTGCCAGCAGGATCCGACTAGGGGTCCCCACAGATACGCAGTATTTT. Translated, it gives CASRIRLGVPTDTQYF.

This chain uses TRBV28 with TRBJ1-2, with D uncertain. Germline CDR1 is MDHEN and CDR2 is SYDVKM. Trimming removed 7 bases at V and 1 base at J, with 19 bases between. This CDR3 region has 16 residues. The CDR3 spells CASTPRGTPHNYGYTF. For the CDR3, the DNA is TGTGCCAGCACCCCGCGTGGCACTCCCCATAACTATGGCTACACCTTC.

This chain joins TRBV28 and TRBJ2-1; the D gene is possibly TRBD1 (5 bases). In germline, CDR1 is MDHEN, CDR2 SYDVKM. Trimming shortened V by 4 bases and J by 8 bases, and 18 bases separated the two germline ends. This CDR3 is 15 amino acids long. CDR3 DNA sequence: TGTGCCAGCAGTTCCCCCGGGCTTGGGGCGGATGAGCAGTTCTTC. Its protein is CASSSPGLGADEQFF.

This chain joins TRBV7-3 and TRBJ2-3, with TRBD2 matching over 13 bases. Germline lookup yields CDR1 SGHTA and CDR2 FQGTGA. The CDR3 contains 20 residues. J gave up 2 bases and V 1 base, and 12 bases lay outside the gene matches. CDR3 nucleotide sequence: TGTGCCAGCAGCTTAATTAAGGGGACTAGCGGGACAAGCCACACAGATACGCAGTATTTT. Translated: CASSLIKGTSGTSHTDTQYF.

This chain's CDR3 is CASSPVRGANTEAFF. CDR3 DNA sequence: TGTGCCAGCAGCCCCGTACGGGGTGCGAACACTGAAGCTTTCTTT. The V gene is TRBV11-2, the J gene TRBJ1-1; no clear D gene. Germline V gene lookup returns CDR1 SGHAT and CDR2 FQNNGV. Trimming removed 5 bases from V and 1 base from J, with 14 bases in between. This CDR3 contains 15 residues.

This clone was picked up one time. V is TRBV25-1 and J is TRBJ2-5; 9 nucleotides agree with TRBD1. The CDR3 spans 14 residues. The J segment lost 4 bases and the V segment lost 5 bases, leaving 5 bases of the junction unmatched. Germline assignment: CDR1 MGHDK and CDR2 SYGVNS. The DNA for the CDR3 is TGTGCCAGCAGTTCGACAGGGGGGCGAGAGACCCAGTACTTC. Its translation: CASSSTGGRETQYF.

The chain uses TRBV7-8 and TRBJ1-5; a possible D gene is TRBD1 (5 bases). There are 19 residues in the CDR3. Germline values: CDR1 SGHVS, CDR2 FQNEAQ. The V end was cut by 2 bases, the J end by 0 bases, with 20 bases between. Written as DNA, the CDR3 is TGTGCCAGCAGCTTATGGGTTGGGGGGAGGGGTCATAGCAATCAGCCCCAGCATTTT. It is translated as CASSLWVGGRGHSNQPQHF.

This clone appeared a few times. The V call is TRBV5-6, the J call TRBJ1-2; 8 bases are a match to TRBD1. V trimming: 3 bases; J trimming: 5 bases; junction bases outside the gene matches: 9. Germline CDR1 reads SGHDT; CDR2 reads YYEEEE. This CDR3 has 15 residues. The CDR3 loop is CASSYAQDRAYGYTF. CDR3 nucleotides: TGTGCCAGCAGCTATGCTCAGGACAGGGCTTATGGCTACACCTTC.

The CDR3 DNA reads TGTGCCAGCAGTTTAATGCCCGCCCTCGACAATGAGCAGTTCTTC. Translation: CASSLMPALDNEQFF. The J gene is TRBJ2-1, the V gene TRBV27; D not resolved. The V end was cut by 2 bases, the J end by 5 bases, with 13 bases between. The V gene's germline CDR1 is MNHEY and CDR2 SMNVEV (reference sequence). The CDR3 consists of 15 residues.

The rearrangement uses TRBV28 and TRBJ2-1; no clear D. The V gene lost 7 bases and the J gene lost 9 bases, with 13 bases spanning the gap. CDR3 length: 12 residues. CDR1 and CDR2 from the germline V gene are MDHEN and SYDVKM. This chain's CDR3 is CASTGLLGEQFF. CDR3 nucleotide sequence: TGTGCCAGCACGGGCCTCCTCGGTGAGCAGTTCTTC.

This sequence joins TRBV2 and TRBJ1-2, with D possibly matching TRBD1 (6 bases). Between the trimmed V and J ends, which lost 3 bases and 4 bases, there was a span of 15 bases. The CDR3 runs 15 residues. Germline V CDR1 and CDR2: SNHLY, FYNNEI. The CDR3 nucleotides are TGTGCCAGCAGTGACTTGGACAGAAACCGCTATGGCTACACCTTC. Translation gives CASSDLDRNRYGYTF.

The chain links TRBV4-1 to TRBJ2-1, with TRBD1 identical over 8 bases. This CDR3 is built from 18 residues. The V gene's germline CDR1 is MGHRA and CDR2 YSYEKL. V dropped 0 bases and J dropped 0; count of bases not matched to a gene: 7. CDR3 amino acids: CASSQDTTGAGSYNEQFF. The CDR3 DNA reads TGCGCCAGCAGCCAAGATACGACAGGGGCCGGCTCCTACAATGAGCAGTTCTTC.

This clone has only a few counts. The genes are TRBV19 and TRBJ1-1; D perhaps matches TRBD1 (5 bases). The germline V and J ends were trimmed by 2 bases and 1 base, with 14 bases remaining between them. Germline lookup yields CDR1 LNHDA and CDR2 SQIVND (reference sequence). The CDR3 length is 16 residues. The CDR3 protein is CASSILGVVGNTEAFF. The CDR3 DNA is TGTGCCAGTAGTATATTGGGGGTCGTGGGGAACACTGAAGCTTTCTTT.

On this clone itself: At the DNA level, this CDR3 is encoded by other sequences in the same sample as well. This chain links TRBV28 with TRBJ1-1; 7 bases are shared with TRBD1. CDR1 and CDR2 (germline): MDHEN, SYDVKM. After removal of 5 bases from V and 0 bases from J, the junction contained 6 bases not matched to a gene. CDR3 size: 15 residues. In DNA, the CDR3 is TGTGCCAGCAGTCCGAGACAGGGACTGAACACTGAAGCTTTCTTT. Residues: CASSPRQGLNTEAFF.

Turning to this clone: Other DNA sequences from this sample encode an identical CDR3 as well. V and J are TRBV7-9 and TRBJ2-7; D is perhaps TRBD2 (6 bases). Germline CDR1 reads SEHNR; CDR2 reads FQNEAQ (reference sequence). The CDR3 runs 15 residues. V lost 0 bases, J lost 0 bases, and 9 bases lay in between. The CDR3 DNA reads as TGTGCCAGCAGCTTAGCACGGGGGAGCTCCTACGAGCAGTACTTC. Its protein is CASSLARGSSYEQYF.

The CDR3 sequence: CASSLGLRDGNEQFF. In DNA form, the CDR3 reads TGTGCCAGCAGCTTAGGGTTGCGGGACGGGAATGAGCAGTTCTTC. This chain connects TRBV7-8 to TRBJ2-1, with D perhaps TRBD2 (6 bases). Trimming stripped 1 base from V and 7 bases from J, with 14 bases between. The germline V gene encodes CDR1 SGHVS and CDR2 FQNEAQ. The CDR3 has 15 amino acids.

As concerns this clone: This CDR3 is also generated by other DNA sequences in the sample. The chain joins TRBV5-8 to TRBJ1-5; D call uncertain. The CDR3 is made up of 14 amino acids. From germline, CDR1 is SGHTS and CDR2 YDEGEE. V lost 0 bases, J lost 1 base, and 5 bases lay in between. The CDR3 coding sequence is TGTGCCAGCAGCTTGGGCGGGAGCAATCAGCCCCAGCATTTT. Its translation: CASSLGGSNQPQHF. Looking up the rest from reference TRBV5-8 and TRBJ1-5 gives the full variable domain: EAGVTQSPTHLIKTRGQQATLRCSPISGHTSVYWYQQALGLGLQFLLWYDEGEERNRGNFPPRFSGRQFPNYSSELNVNALELEDSALYLCASSLGGSNQPQHFGDGTRLSIL.

The genes are TRBV4-1 and TRBJ1-1, with D tentatively TRBD1 (5 bases). CDR3 length equals 16 residues. Germline lookup yields CDR1 MGHRA and CDR2 YSYEKL. V was clipped by 7 bases and J by 0 bases, with 18 bases between them. CDR3 in DNA: TGCGCCAGCAAGGGGTTACAGACTTTGGTGAACACTGAAGCTTTCTTT. This codes for CASKGLQTLVNTEAFF.

V and J are TRBV30 and TRBJ1-5; D not resolved. The CDR3 runs to 13 residues. The germline gives CDR1 GTSNPN, CDR2 SVGIG (reference sequence). Trimming left V 0 bases short and J 7 bases short, with 10 bases between. Written as DNA, the CDR3 is TGTGCCTGGAGTGTGGGAAGAGGCCAGCCCCAGCATTTT. Amino acid sequence: CAWSVGRGQPQHF. Combining the CDR3 with reference TRBV30 and TRBJ1-5 gives the whole variable domain SQTIHQWPATLVQPVGSPLSLECTVEGTSNPNLYWYRQAAGRGLQLLFYSVGIGQISSEVPQNLSASRPQDRQFILSSKKLLLSDSGFYLCAWSVGRGQPQHFGDGTRLSIL.

The rearrangement links TRBV2 to TRBJ1-1; D is unresolved. Looked up from germline, CDR1 is SNHLY and CDR2 is FYNNEI. The V end lost 1 base, the J end lost 0 bases, and 9 bases lay between the germline ends. The CDR3 runs to 15 residues. In DNA form, the CDR3 reads TGTGCCAGCAGTGAAGGGTCGGAAATGAACACTGAAGCTTTCTTT. Protein product: CASSEGSEMNTEAFF.

In DNA form, the CDR3 reads TGTGCCAGCAGCTTTTCCGGGGGAGCCTACGAGCAGTACTTC. This codes for CASSFSGGAYEQYF. This chain links TRBV11-2 with TRBJ2-7, with D maybe TRBD2 (6 bases). This CDR3 comprises 14 residues. The V end lost 3 bases, the J end lost 2 bases, and 11 bases lay between the germline ends. Germline loops: CDR1 SGHAT, CDR2 FQNNGV.

J is TRBJ2-7 and V is TRBV6-5; D is possibly TRBD2 (5 bases). V was clipped by 5 bases and J by 0 bases, with 14 bases between them. This CDR3 spans 15 amino acids. The V gene's germline CDR1 is MNHEY and CDR2 SVGAGI. For the CDR3, the DNA is TGTGCCAGCAGTGGTGGACTTTGGAGCTCCTACGAGCAGTACTTC. This encodes CASSGGLWSSYEQYF.

CDR3 coding DNA: TGTGCCAGCACCCGTGGTCTGTGGGGGGACGAGCAGTACTTC. Translating gives CASTRGLWGDEQYF. The gene calls are TRBV5-6 and TRBJ2-7; tentative D call: TRBD2 (6 bases). Germline V lookup: CDR1 SGHDT, CDR2 YYEEEE. The ends were cut back, 6 bases at V and 5 bases at J, with 18 bases in the middle. This CDR3 contains 14 residues.

The chain carries TRBV7-8 and TRBJ2-1; TRBD1 matches at 9 bases. The CDR3 extends over 15 amino acids. Germline CDR1 and CDR2: SGHVS and FQNEAQ. V shed 3 bases and J 6 bases; nucleotides not matched to a gene: 6. The CDR3, as DNA: TGTGCCAGCAGCTTCCCGGGACAGGGTGCCAATGAGCAGTTCTTC. This gives the protein CASSFPGQGANEQFF. Variable domain in full (rest from reference TRBV7-8 and TRBJ2-1): GAGVSQSPRYKVAKRGQDVALRCDPISGHVSLFWYQQALGQGPEFLTYFQNEAQLDKSGLPSDRFFAERPEGSVSTLKIQRTQQEDSAVYLCASSFPGQGANEQFFGPGTRLTVL.